The sequence of this TCR beta chain was determined in a study of technical replicates of blood from a few donors. Using immunoSEQ multiplex PCR, the repertoire was profiled, and TCRdb retains in-frame clones only, with some absent. The data show tens of thousands of clones, about nine tenths seen once. The CDR3 length is 13 residues. CDR1 and CDR2 from the germline V gene are SQVTM and ANQGSEA. Trimming removed 6 bases from V and 6 bases from J; junction bases left unmatched: 8. The clonotype comes from a human donor in good health. Some clones in this sample may be carry-over from other donors' samples. Sequenced sample: PBMCs. The chain uses TRBV29-1 and TRBJ2-1; 7 nucleotides align to TRBD2. The CDR3 reads CSVIRLAGNEQFF. The CDR3 DNA reads TGCAGCGTCATAAGACTAGCAGGCAATGAGCAGTTCTTC.